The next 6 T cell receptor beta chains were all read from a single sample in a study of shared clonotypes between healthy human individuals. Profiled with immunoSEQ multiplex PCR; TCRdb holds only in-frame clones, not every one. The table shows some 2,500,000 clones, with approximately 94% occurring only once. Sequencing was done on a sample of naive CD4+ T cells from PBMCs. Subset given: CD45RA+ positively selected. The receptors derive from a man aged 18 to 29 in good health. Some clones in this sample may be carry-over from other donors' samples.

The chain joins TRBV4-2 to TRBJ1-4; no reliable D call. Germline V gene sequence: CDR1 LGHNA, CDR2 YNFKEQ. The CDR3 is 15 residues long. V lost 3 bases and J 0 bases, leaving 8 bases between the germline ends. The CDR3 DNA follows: TGTGCCAGCAGCCATTACAGTGCAACTAATGAAAAACTGTTTTTT. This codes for CASSHYSATNEKLFF.

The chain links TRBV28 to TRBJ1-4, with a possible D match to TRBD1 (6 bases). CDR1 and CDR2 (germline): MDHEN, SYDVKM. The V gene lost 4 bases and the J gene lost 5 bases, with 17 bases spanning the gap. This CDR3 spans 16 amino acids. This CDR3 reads CASSSSGAPRNEKLFF. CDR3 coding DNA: TGTGCCAGCAGTTCCTCAGGGGCCCCCCGGAATGAAAAACTGTTTTTT.

The CDR3 sequence: CASRDGQTLEAFF. CDR3 DNA sequence: TGTGCCAGTCGGGACGGCCAAACCCTAGAAGCTTTCTTT. The V call is TRBV28, the J call TRBJ1-1; possible D gene TRBD1, 5 bases. The V end was cut by 9 bases, the J end by 8 bases, with 19 bases between. The V gene's germline CDR1 is MDHEN and CDR2 SYDVKM. The CDR3 length is 13 residues.

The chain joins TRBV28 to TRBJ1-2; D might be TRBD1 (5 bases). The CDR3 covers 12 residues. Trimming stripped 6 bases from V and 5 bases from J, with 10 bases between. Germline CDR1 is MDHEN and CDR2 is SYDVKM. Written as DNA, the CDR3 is TGTGCCAGCAGCGTTGGGGGGTATGGCTACACCTTC. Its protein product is CASSVGGYGYTF.

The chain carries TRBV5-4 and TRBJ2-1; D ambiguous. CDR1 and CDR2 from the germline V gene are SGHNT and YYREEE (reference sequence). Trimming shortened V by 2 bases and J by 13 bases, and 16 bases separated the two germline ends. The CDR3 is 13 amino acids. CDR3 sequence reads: CASSFDPLEAQFF. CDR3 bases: TGTGCCAGCAGCTTTGACCCGCTCGAGGCCCAGTTCTTC.

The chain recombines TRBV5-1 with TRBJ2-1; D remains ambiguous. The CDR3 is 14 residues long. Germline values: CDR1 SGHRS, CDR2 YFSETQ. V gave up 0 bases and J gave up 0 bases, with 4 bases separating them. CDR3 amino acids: CASSLELSYNEQFF. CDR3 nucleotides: TGCGCCAGCAGCTTGGAGCTCTCCTACAATGAGCAGTTCTTC.